This is a list of T cell receptor beta chains from one sample in a study of T-cell memory formation after mild COVID-19. TCRdb re-called the 5' RACE reads through MiXCR, storing one row per CDR3 protein. The table includes 44,000 or so distinct CDR3 sequences, roughly 9% detected once. The sequenced material came from PBMCs or a T cell subset sorted from them (not recorded which). The source is an adult woman who had mild COVID-19 (a few samples of this study predate the infection). Cell type and time point are not known. The CDR3 runs from the conserved cysteine through the conserved F or W. The D gene is left open where the match is weak. Clone size is stated in some rows and not others, as once, few, many or a class when expanded.

>TRBV3-1|TRBJ2-2|few|.|16
TGTGCCAGCAGCCCGCCGGGCCTCGTCGGGACCGGGGAGCTGTTTTTT
CASSPPGLVGTGELFF
>TRBV7-3|TRBJ2-2|many|TRBD2|15
TGTGCCAGCAGCTCCGGACTAGGCGACACCGGGGAGCTGTTTTTT
CASSSGLGDTGELFF
>TRBV12-3/TRBV12-4|TRBJ2-1|.|TRBD2|13
TGTGCCAGCAGGCTGAATAGCGGGGGGCAACAGTTCTTC
CASRLNSGGQQFF
>TRBV20-1|TRBJ2-1|many|TRBD2|17
TGCAGTGCTAGAGAAGGGACTAGCGGGAGAGGCGGCAATGAGCAGTTCTTC
CSAREGTSGRGGNEQFF
>TRBV19|TRBJ2-2|many|.|14
TGTGCCAGTAGTATTGTTTTTAACACCGGGGAGCTGTTTTTT
CASSIVFNTGELFF
>TRBV6-6|TRBJ2-1|.|TRBD2|17
TGTGCCAGCAGTTACGGCAAGAGCGGGAGGGTTTACAATGAGCAGTTCTTC
CASSYGKSGRVYNEQFF
>TRBV3-1|TRBJ1-6|.|.|17
TGTGCCAGCAGCCCCTTCCAAGGACAGACCTATAATTCACCCCTCCACTTT
CASSPFQGQTYNSPLHF
>TRBV7-2|TRBJ1-5|many|.|14
TGTGCCAGCAGCTTAGTAGGGGCAGACCAGCCCCAGCATTTT
CASSLVGADQPQHF
>TRBV5-1|TRBJ2-4|few|TRBD1|15
TGCGCCAGCACCTCCGGTGGGACAGGCAAAAACATTCAGTACTTC
CASTSGGTGKNIQYF
>TRBV7-2|TRBJ2-3|many|.|13
TGTGCCAGCAGCTCCTGGACTGCAGATACGCAGTATTTT
CASSSWTADTQYF
>TRBV20-1|TRBJ2-3|.|TRBD2|18
TGCAGTGCTACCTACCAGCTAGCGGACCATTATAGCACAGATACGCAGTATTTT
CSATYQLADHYSTDTQYF
>TRBV11-2|TRBJ2-7|many|.|11
TGTGCCAGCAGCCTCCTGTACGAGCAGTACTTC
CASSLLYEQYF
>TRBV5-1|TRBJ2-2|few|TRBD1|15
TGCGCCTGCCGAAAGACAGGGACGAACACCGGGGAGCTGTTTTTT
CACRKTGTNTGELFF
>TRBV12-3/TRBV12-4|TRBJ1-2|few|.|14
TGTGCCAGCAGCTTGCAGGGAGGGAACTATGGCTACACCTTC
CASSLQGGNYGYTF